Shown below are 14 T cell receptor beta chains from a single sample sequenced in a study of CD4 and CD8 cells across lung adenocarcinoma regions. TCRdb re-called the PCR reads with MiXCR, one entry per CDR3 protein. The repertoire holds around 7,100 distinct CDR3 sequences, with 51% as singletons. Sequencing input: CD4+ T cells from the center of a lung tumor. The origin of the receptors is a female donor with lung adenocarcinoma. The CD4 and CD8 labels of this study may be unreliable.

Sample share makes this clonotype medium-sized. This rearrangement joins TRBV6-5 to TRBJ2-5; TRBD1 matches at 7 bases. With 0 bases clipped from V and 2 bases from J, the junction kept 3 bases outside the gene matches. Germline V gene lookup returns CDR1 MNHEY and CDR2 SVGAGI. The CDR3 covers 15 residues. This CDR3 is CASSYSGTVQETQYF. Written as DNA, the CDR3 is TGTGCCAGCAGTTACTCCGGGACAGTACAAGAGACCCAGTACTTC.

The chain recombines TRBV6-1 with TRBJ2-4; TRBD2 matches 10 bases. J lost 13 bases, V lost 4 bases, and 22 bases had no gene match. The CDR3 is 18 amino acids. Germline CDR1 is MNHNS and CDR2 is SASEGT. The CDR3 sequence: CASSGLSGGAAGSYVQYF. CDR3 coding DNA: TGTGCCAGCAGTGGACTAAGCGGGGGGGCAGCTGGGTCCTACGTGCAGTACTTC.

Within the sample, this clonotype is large (0.1 to 1%). This chain links TRBV6-5 with TRBJ2-1; D is possibly TRBD2 (5 bases). The CDR3 spans 15 residues. In germline, CDR1 is MNHEY, CDR2 SVGAGI. Trimming left V 6 bases short and J 0 bases short, with 12 bases between. CDR3 amino acids: CASSPWGVSYNEQFF. CDR3 nucleotide sequence: TGTGCCAGCAGCCCGTGGGGAGTCTCCTACAATGAGCAGTTCTTC.

This clonotype is medium-sized. V and J are TRBV7-2 and TRBJ2-2, with 7 nucleotides matching TRBD1. The junction had 10 bases not matched to a gene; V was cut back by 7 bases and J by 5 bases. The germline gives CDR1 SGHTA, CDR2 FQGNSA. The CDR3 contains 15 residues. The CDR3 loop is CASTTGTAATGELFF. The DNA for the CDR3 is TGTGCCAGCACCACCGGGACAGCAGCTACCGGGGAGCTGTTTTTT.

The chain joins TRBV10-1 to TRBJ2-4; a weak D match, TRBD2 (5 bases). The CDR3 spans 13 residues. In germline, CDR1 is WNHNN, CDR2 SYGVQD (reference sequence). Written as DNA, the CDR3 is TGCGTCACGGAGCTGGGAGCTAAAAACATTCAGTACTTC. Residues: CVTELGAKNIQYF.

This clonotype was counted only a few times. The CDR3 does not end in the conserved phenylalanine or tryptophan, so this is likely a read error. Because the CDR3's place on the DNA is in doubt, the DNA is left out and the CDR3 is given as listed by TCRdb. CDR3: CATSDPSGRGFL. V and J are TRBV24-1 and TRBJ2-5; TRBD2, the table's D call, lacks a check against the DNA. The CDR3 numbers 12 amino acids, ends counted. The germline gives CDR1 KGHDR, CDR2 SFDVKD.

This clonotype came up a few times. At one of its ends the junction is not consistent with the germline gene, which may arise from a read error. The chain employs TRBV20-1 and TRBJ1-2; D call uncertain. Germline CDR1 reads DFQATT; CDR2 reads SNEGSKA (reference sequence). This CDR3 has 12 residues. DNA of the CDR3: TGCAGTCCTAGGGATCCCTACTATGGCTACACCTTC. Translating gives CSPRDPYYGYTF.

Within the sample, this clonotype is large (0.1 to 1%). CDR3 nucleotide sequence: TGTGCCAGCAGTGATAGTTCACTAAAATACAATGAGCAGTTCTTC. Translated, it gives CASSDSSLKYNEQFF. V usage is TRBV6-1 and J usage is TRBJ2-1, with unresolved D. Germline V lookup: CDR1 MNHNS, CDR2 SASEGT. V lost 3 bases to trimming and J lost 4 bases, with 13 bases between them. The CDR3 has 15 residues.

Judged by abundance, this clonotype is medium-sized. This sequence joins TRBV7-2 and TRBJ2-1; maybe TRBD2 (6 bases). The J call may be faulty, since TRBJ2-7 better matches the DNA end. The CDR3 sequence is 13 residues long. Germline CDR1 SGHTA, CDR2 FQGNSA. This chain's CDR3 is CASSFGGSYEQYF. Here the CDR3 DNA reads TGTGCCAGCAGCTTCGGGGGCTCCTACGAGCAGTACTTC.

This rearrangement joins TRBV6-4 to TRBJ2-3; D is undetermined. V lost 0 bases and J 14 bases, leaving 15 bases between the germline ends. Germline values: CDR1 MRHNA, CDR2 SNTAGT. CDR3 size: 13 residues. The CDR3 loop is CASSDSTAGELYF. CDR3 coding DNA: TGTGCCAGCAGTGACTCTACTGCAGGTGAGCTGTATTTT.

Note on this clonotype: At one end the junction does not follow the germline gene, possibly because of a read error. V usage is TRBV10-1 and J usage is TRBJ2-3; D gene unclear. The CDR3 totals 13 residues. Germline CDR1 is WNHNN and CDR2 is SYGVQD (reference sequence). DNA for the CDR3: TGCGCCACCGGGCTGGAAGCTACAAACACGCAGTATTTC. The encoded protein is CATGLEATNTQYF.

Concerning this clonotype itself: Sequence at one end of the junction differs from germline and may be a read error. The chain is built from TRBV6-4 and TRBJ2-3; 10 positions match TRBD2. Per the germline V gene, CDR1 is MRHNA and CDR2 is SNTAGT. CDR3 size: 14 residues. This CDR3 reads CASSGGGGKETQYF. The CDR3 DNA reads as TGTGCGAGCAGCGGGGGGGGTGGCAAAGAGACGCAGTATTTT.

Comments on this clonotype: A junction boundary mismatches the germline segment, possibly from a read error. The chain recombines TRBV10-1 with TRBJ2-4; D possibly matches TRBD1 or TRBD2 (5 bases each). Germline V gives CDR1 WNHNN, CDR2 SYGVQD (reference sequence). This CDR3 contains 13 residues. For the CDR3, the DNA is TGCGCCTCGGGGCTAGGAGCCACAAACATTCAGTACTTC. Amino acids: CASGLGATNIQYF.

A single count supports this clonotype. One end of the junction is discordant with germline, which a read error may explain. This rearrangement joins TRBV6-5 to TRBJ2-1; D might be TRBD2 (6 bases). From germline, CDR1 is MNHEY and CDR2 SVGAGI. The CDR3 covers 16 residues. CDR3 sequence: CASSYSQAGGTNKQYF. The CDR3 region has the DNA TGTGCCAGCAGTTACTCCCAGGCTGGGGGGACCAATAAGCAGTACTTT.